This T cell receptor (beta chain) emerged from a study of monozygotic twins with inflammatory bowel disease. TCRalpha and TCRbeta cDNA went through two nested PCRs of around 15 and 9 cycles. TCRdb re-analyzed the 5' RACE reads; it lists each CDR3 protein once, without DNA. With around 400,000 distinct CDR3 sequences in the sample, the ten largest clones hold 2% to 2.5%. The draw for each donor consisted of a single 2.5 ml blood sample. The length of the CDR3 is 14 residues. Sequencing was done on a sample of blood. The rearrangement links TRBV12-3 or TRBV12-4 to TRBJ1-5; TCRdb returns TRBD1, unconfirmable since there is no DNA. The source is a human donor with ulcerative colitis or Crohn's disease, or a healthy co-twin of an affected twin (not recorded which). Here the CDR3 reads CASSPALGNQPQHF.